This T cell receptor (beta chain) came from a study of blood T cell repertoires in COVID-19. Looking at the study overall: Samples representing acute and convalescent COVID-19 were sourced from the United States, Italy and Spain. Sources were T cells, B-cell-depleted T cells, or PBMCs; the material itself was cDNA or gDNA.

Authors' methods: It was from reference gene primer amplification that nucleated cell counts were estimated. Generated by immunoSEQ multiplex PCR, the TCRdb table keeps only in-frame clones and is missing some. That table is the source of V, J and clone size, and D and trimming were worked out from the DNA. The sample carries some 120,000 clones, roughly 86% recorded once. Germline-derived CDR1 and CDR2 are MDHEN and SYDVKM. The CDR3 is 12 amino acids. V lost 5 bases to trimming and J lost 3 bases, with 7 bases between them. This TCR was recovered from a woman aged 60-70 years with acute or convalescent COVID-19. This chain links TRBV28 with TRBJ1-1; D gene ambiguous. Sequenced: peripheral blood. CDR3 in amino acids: CASSTVYTEAFF. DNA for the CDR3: TGTGCCAGCAGTACTGTGTACACTGAAGCTTTCTTT.